This T cell receptor (beta chain) was identified in a study of OX40 agonist ivuxolimab in advanced cancers. Looking at the study overall: Of the patients, three showed partial responses, one with hepatocellular carcinoma and two with cutaneous melanoma.

Generated by immunoSEQ multiplex PCR, the TCRdb table keeps only in-frame clones and is missing some. The repertoire holds roughly 62,000 clones, with more than 75% as singletons. Findings and limits, study-wide: More expanded clones were found, on average, in CD8+ than in CD4+ T cells. There were also nonresponders showing low normalized T-cell clonal expansion.

To note about this clone: What it recognizes is unknown.

This CDR3 is built from 14 residues. CDR1 and CDR2 (germline): SGHRS, YFSETQ. Trimming stripped 0 bases from V and 1 base from J, with 7 bases between. Autoimmune disease history or systemic immunosuppression led to patients being barred. The clonotype comes from an adult with an advanced solid tumor such as melanoma, head and neck, liver or kidney cancer. The sample here was CD4+ or CD8+ T cells sorted from blood, taken in a trial of the OX40 agonist ivuxolimab. The chain employs TRBV5-1 and TRBJ1-1, with D unclear. The CDR3 region has the DNA TGCGCCAGCAGCTTGGGTTCTGGGAACACTGAAGCTTTCTTT. This encodes CASSLGSGNTEAFF. Filled out from reference TRBV5-1 and TRBJ1-1, the complete variable domain reads KAGVTQTPRYLIKTRGQQVTLSCSPISGHRSVSWYQQTPGQGLQFLFEYFSETQRNKGNFPGRFSGRQFSNSRSEMNVSTLELGDSALYLCASSLGSGNTEAFFGQGTRLTVV.